Here is one TCR beta chain with its context. RNA transcripts were the template for amplifying TCR beta CDR3 regions. An initial round of RT-PCR targeting the TCR CDR3 relied on the HTBI primer set. A single record per CDR3 protein comes from TCRdb applying MiXCR to the multiplex PCR reads. This sample has approximately 740,000 distinct CDR3 sequences, with about 15% found just once. This sample is drawn from a study of T cells in Graves' hyperthyroidism and ophthalmopathy. What was sequenced was blood. The clonotype was recovered from a woman under 30 with Graves' hyperthyroidism.

The CDR3 DNA reads as TGTGCCACCAAGTTTCCAGGAAGCGAGAGATACGAGCAGTACTTC. Translating it yields CATKFPGSERYEQYF. The rearrangement links TRBV6-5 to TRBJ2-7, with no clear D. Trimming took off 10 bases at V and 4 bases at J, with 23 bases between the two ends. The CDR3 is 15 amino acids. In germline, CDR1 is MNHEY, CDR2 SVGAGI.